The 20 T cell receptor beta chains below come from one sample, sequenced in a study of blood T cell repertoires in COVID-19. The assay was immunoSEQ multiplex PCR, and TCRdb's table has in-frame clones only and misses some. This sample has some 66,000 clones, with around 89% found just once. The sample consisted of peripheral blood. The receptor set was obtained from a human donor with active COVID-19. The donor label of this sample is uncertain.

This rearrangement joins TRBV5-6 to TRBJ2-1; a possible D gene is TRBD2 (6 bases). Germline V gene sequence: CDR1 SGHDT, CDR2 YYEEEE. This CDR3 region has 14 residues. Trimming stripped 1 base from V and 6 bases from J, with 11 bases between. The DNA of the CDR3 is TGTGCCAGCAGCTTGTCTTTGGGGGGCAATGAGCAGTTCTTC. Translated: CASSLSLGGNEQFF. The complete variable domain, with remaining parts taken from reference TRBV5-6 and TRBJ2-1, reads DAGVTQSPTHLIKTRGQQVTLRCSPKSGHDTVSWYQQALGQGPQFIFQYYEEEERQRGNFPDRFSGHQFPNYSSELNVNALLLGDSALYLCASSLSLGGNEQFFGPGTRLTVL.

A word on this clone: The same CDR3 is also encoded by other DNA sequences in this sample. The rearrangement joins TRBV7-9 to TRBJ1-1, with a possible D match to TRBD1 (5 bases). The CDR3 loop spans 14 amino acids. Trimming cost V 1 base and J 0 bases, with 6 bases left between them. Germline assignment: CDR1 SEHNR and CDR2 FQNEAQ (reference sequence). The CDR3 nucleotides read TGTGCCAGCAGCTTAGGACAGTTGAACACTGAAGCTTTCTTT. Its translation: CASSLGQLNTEAFF.

This clone was seen a few times. This chain uses TRBV27 with TRBJ1-2; 8 positions match TRBD1. CDR3 size: 14 residues. Per the germline V gene, CDR1 is MNHEY and CDR2 is SMNVEV (reference sequence). The trim removed 0 bases at V and 8 bases at J, leaving 5 bases unmatched. The CDR3 DNA sequence: TGTGCCAGCAGTTTATCGACAGGGGCCAGGGGCTACACCTTC. This encodes CASSLSTGARGYTF.

This clone was detected only a few times. The rearrangement links TRBV7-3 to TRBJ2-7; TRBD2 matches at 8 bases. The germline CDR1 and CDR2 sequences are SGHTA and FQGTGA. The CDR3 loop spans 14 amino acids. The ends lost 0 bases at V and 6 bases at J; junction bases unmatched: 4. CDR3 amino acids: CASSLTPGGVEQYF. CDR3 nucleotide sequence: TGTGCCAGCAGCTTAACTCCGGGAGGGGTCGAGCAGTACTTC.

The chain carries TRBV7-2 and TRBJ2-7; D is perhaps TRBD2 (5 bases). Germline CDR1 SGHTA, CDR2 FQGNSA. CDR3 length: 12 residues. The germline V and J ends were trimmed by 5 bases and 3 bases, with 8 bases remaining between them. The CDR3: CASSPDYYEQYF. The CDR3 DNA sequence: TGTGCCAGCAGCCCTGACTACTACGAGCAGTACTTC.

The gene calls are TRBV7-9 and TRBJ1-4, with 7 bases fitting TRBD1. The trim removed 3 bases at V and 4 bases at J, leaving 5 bases unmatched. The CDR3 loop spans 15 amino acids. CDR1 and CDR2 from the germline V gene are SEHNR and FQNEAQ (reference sequence). CDR3 in DNA: TGTGCCAGCAGCTTTTTGGGACAGCTTAATGAAAAACTGTTTTTT. Translated, it gives CASSFLGQLNEKLFF.

This chain joins TRBV4-2 and TRBJ2-6; TRBD1 aligns across 7 bases. V was clipped by 4 bases and J by 0 bases; unmatched bases: 3. The CDR3 sequence is 16 residues long. The V gene's germline CDR1 is LGHNA and CDR2 YNFKEQ. CDR3 sequence (DNA): TGTGCCAGCAGCCTTGGGACAGCCTCTGGGGCCAACGTCCTGACTTTC. It translates to CASSLGTASGANVLTF.

V gene TRBV5-1 combines with J gene TRBJ2-2; maybe TRBD2 (5 bases). Germline values: CDR1 SGHRS, CDR2 YFSETQ. The CDR3 length is 13 residues. With 3 bases removed from V and 4 bases from J, the gap between germline ends came to 7 bases. The DNA of the CDR3 is TGCGCCAGCAGCTCGGACTTCACCGGGGAGCTGTTTTTT. The encoded protein is CASSSDFTGELFF.

The CDR3 DNA follows: TGTGCCAGCAGTTTTTCTAGCGGGAGAACCTACAATGAGCAGTTCTTC. Its protein product is CASSFSSGRTYNEQFF. This chain joins TRBV6-5 and TRBJ2-1; 10 bases line up with TRBD2. After removal of 4 bases from V and 2 bases from J, the junction contained 5 bases not matched to a gene. Germline lookup yields CDR1 MNHEY and CDR2 SVGAGI. The CDR3 length is 16 residues.

The chain is built from TRBV9 and TRBJ1-4; 8 bases are a match to TRBD1. V shed 1 base and J 13 bases; nucleotides not matched to a gene: 9. The CDR3 is 14 amino acids. Germline V gives CDR1 SGDLS, CDR2 YYNGEE. This CDR3 reads CASSVSPDREALFF. In DNA, the CDR3 is TGTGCCAGCAGCGTATCCCCGGACAGGGAGGCACTGTTTTTT. Filled out from reference TRBV9 and TRBJ1-4, the complete variable domain reads DSGVTQTPKHLITATGQRVTLRCSPRSGDLSVYWYQQSLDQGLQFLIQYYNGEERAKGNILERFSAQQFPDLHSELNLSSLELGDSALYFCASSVSPDREALFFGSGTQLSVL.

This clone was seen only once. This rearrangement joins TRBV5-4 to TRBJ1-2; 9 nucleotides agree with TRBD1. The V and J ends lost 4 bases and 1 base, in that order; junction bases with no gene match: 8. Germline V lookup: CDR1 SGHNT, CDR2 YYREEE (reference sequence). The CDR3 contains 16 residues. The CDR3 loop reads CASSPPGTGYNYGYTF. The CDR3 DNA sequence: TGTGCCAGCAGCCCTCCCGGGACAGGGTATAACTATGGCTACACCTTC. Complete variable domain (other parts from reference TRBV5-4 and TRBJ1-2): ETGVTQSPTHLIKTRGQQVTLRCSSQSGHNTVSWYQQALGQGPQFIFQYYREEENGRGNFPPRFSGLQFPNYSSELNVNALELDDSALYLCASSPPGTGYNYGYTFGSGTRLTVV.

This chain uses TRBV18 with TRBJ2-1; TRBD2 matches at 9 bases. CDR1 and CDR2 from the germline V gene are KGHSH and LQKENI. Germline trimming cut 0 bases from V and 0 bases from J; bases unmatched to any gene: 3. This CDR3 has 17 residues. CDR3 in DNA: TGTGCCAGCTCACCACCGGGACTAGCTAGCTCCTACAATGAGCAGTTCTTC. Amino acid sequence: CASSPPGLASSYNEQFF.

The rearrangement uses TRBV14 and TRBJ2-7; D remains ambiguous. V lost 1 base and J 1 base, leaving 17 bases between the germline ends. The CDR3 sequence is 17 residues long. The germline V gene encodes CDR1 SGHDN and CDR2 FVKESK. The CDR3 DNA follows: TGTGCCAGCAGCCAAGGACTGTACGTTCTCGGGTCCTACGAGCAGTACTTC. Translated: CASSQGLYVLGSYEQYF.

This chain uses TRBV18 with TRBJ1-2, with 8 bases that match TRBD1. J lost 8 bases, V lost 1 base, and 6 bases had no gene match. CDR1 KGHSH and CDR2 LQKENI come from the germline V gene. The CDR3 sequence is 14 residues long. The CDR3 loop reads CASSPREQGDGYTF. For the CDR3, the DNA is TGTGCCAGCTCACCACGAGAACAGGGGGACGGCTACACCTTC.

The chain employs TRBV6-5 and TRBJ1-5, with TRBD1 matching over 7 bases. The CDR3 has 14 amino acids. The ends lost 6 bases at V and 2 bases at J; junction bases unmatched: 4. Germline V gives CDR1 MNHEY, CDR2 SVGAGI. The CDR3 nucleotides are TGTGCCAGCAGGCTCACAGGGGGCAATCAGCCCCAGCATTTT. Translating gives CASRLTGGNQPQHF.

The rearrangement links TRBV7-2 to TRBJ2-7, with 9 positions matching TRBD1. This CDR3 contains 17 residues. CDR1 SGHTA and CDR2 FQGNSA come from the germline V gene. Losses at the gene ends were 1 base for V and 9 bases for J; bases not matched to a gene: 16. In DNA, the CDR3 is TGTGCCAGCAGCTTAGGTTTTCCGGGACAGGGACGTAGGAGGCAGTACTTC. Its protein is CASSLGFPGQGRRRQYF. The whole variable domain, remainder taken from reference TRBV7-2 and TRBJ2-7, is GAGVSQSPSNKVTEKGKDVELRCDPISGHTALYWYRQSLGQGLEFLIYFQGNSAPDKSGLPSDRFSAERTGGSVSTLTIQRTQQEDSAVYLCASSLGFPGQGRRRQYFGPGTRLTVT.

The gene calls are TRBV5-1 and TRBJ2-7, with a tentative D call TRBD2 (5 bases). V was cut by 4 bases and J by 6 bases, with 11 bases left in between. Germline assignment: CDR1 SGHRS and CDR2 YFSETQ. There are 12 residues in the CDR3. CDR3 DNA sequence: TGCGCCAGCAGCCCGGACTTAGGCGAGCAGTACTTC. Protein product: CASSPDLGEQYF.

The chain employs TRBV7-9 and TRBJ1-2; 8 bases match TRBD1. V was pared by 5 bases and J by 4 bases, with 6 bases of the junction left unmatched. The length of the CDR3 is 14 residues. Germline V gives CDR1 SEHNR, CDR2 FQNEAQ (reference sequence). In nucleotides, the CDR3 is TGTGCCAGCAGCCTCCGGACAGGGACCTATGGCTACACCTTC. It codes for CASSLRTGTYGYTF.

The genes are TRBV6-6 and TRBJ2-3; perhaps TRBD2 as D (5 bases). The CDR3 length is 16 residues. Trimming took 6 bases from V and 2 from J, leaving 18 bases between them. Germline V gene data show CDR1 as MNHNY and CDR2 as SVGAGI (reference sequence). CDR3 bases: TGTGCCAGCAGCTCCACCGGACTTCTTATCACAGATACGCAGTATTTT. Its translation: CASSSTGLLITDTQYF.

For the CDR3, the DNA is TGCGCCAGCAGCGACCGGACAGGGTCGACAGATACGCAGTATTTT. It is translated as CASSDRTGSTDTQYF. This chain links TRBV5-1 with TRBJ2-3; 8 bases fit TRBD1. Germline loops: CDR1 SGHRS, CDR2 YFSETQ. CDR3 length: 15 residues. The trim removed 4 bases at V and 3 bases at J, leaving 7 bases unmatched.